One sample yielded the 21 T cell receptor beta chains listed below, sequenced in a study of type 1 regulatory T cells. TCRdb itself ran the reads through MiXCR, one entry per CDR3 protein. The top ten hold about 2.4% of the sample, which has some 100,000 distinct CDR3 sequences, roughly 30% seen once. The sequencing sample was made of CD4+ T cells, either the whole sample or a sorted fraction (not recorded which). These receptors all stem from a human donor in good health.

The gene calls are TRBV19 and TRBJ2-1; D uncertain. Per germline, CDR1 LNHDA and CDR2 SQIVND (reference sequence). This CDR3 region has 16 residues. V lost 5 bases and J lost 0, with 14 bases in between. Written as DNA, the CDR3 is TGTGCCAGTAGTGGGCGGCAATTGAGCTCCTACAATGAGCAGTTCTTC. Translation: CASSGRQLSSYNEQFF.

The chain is built from TRBV11-2 and TRBJ2-7, with D hard to call. The V end was cut by 0 bases, the J end by 3 bases, with 9 bases between. The V gene's germline CDR1 is SGHAT and CDR2 FQNNGV. The CDR3 length is 14 residues. The CDR3 coding sequence is TGTGCCAGCAGCTTAGATCTTGCTAACTACGAGCAGTACTTC. Its protein is CASSLDLANYEQYF. Variable domain in full (rest from reference TRBV11-2 and TRBJ2-7): EAGVAQSPRYKIIEKRQSVAFWCNPISGHATLYWYQQILGQGPKLLIQFQNNGVVDDSQLPKDRFSAERLKGVDSTLKIQPAKLEDSAVYLCASSLDLANYEQYFGPGTRLTVT.

As regards this clonotype: With a much larger clone just one base away, this may be a read error. The J gene is TRBJ1-5, the V gene TRBV6-5; D gene uncertain. The CDR3 spans 13 residues. Looked up from germline, CDR1 is MNHEY and CDR2 is SVGAGI. Between the trimmed V and J ends, which lost 6 bases and 3 bases, there was a span of 9 bases. The CDR3 loop reads CASSRGINQPQHF. The CDR3, as DNA: TGTGCCAGCAGCCGAGGAATCAATCAGCCCCAGCATTTT.

The chain has TRBV7-9 and TRBJ2-3, with 12 bases identical to TRBD2. The V gene's germline CDR1 is SEHNR and CDR2 FQNEAQ (reference sequence). The CDR3 has 16 residues. V shed 0 bases and J 6 bases; nucleotides not matched to a gene: 4. CDR3 amino acids: CASSLARLAGVDTQYF. The CDR3 bases are TGTGCCAGCAGCTTAGCGCGACTAGCGGGAGTTGATACGCAGTATTTT.

The chain is built from TRBV20-1 and TRBJ2-1; TRBD2 might be the D (6 bases). This CDR3 comprises 19 residues. Germline loops: CDR1 DFQATT, CDR2 SNEGSKA (reference sequence). Deletions cut 0 bases from V and 2 bases from J, with 23 bases between. The CDR3 coding sequence is TGCAGTGCTAGAGATCGTCCAGTTGTGACTAGGTCTCCCTACAATGAGCAGTTCTTC. This gives the protein CSARDRPVVTRSPYNEQFF.

The table lists this clonotype with a few counts. The chain employs TRBV7-2 and TRBJ2-5, with 7 bases that match TRBD2. V lost 2 bases to trimming and J lost 6 bases; unmatched junction nucleotides: 9. Germline V gene sequence: CDR1 SGHTA, CDR2 FQGNSA. CDR3 length: 15 amino acids. The CDR3 spells CASSLWFAGEKTQYF. CDR3 bases: TGTGCCAGCAGCTTATGGTTTGCGGGAGAAAAGACCCAGTACTTC. Full variable domain (rest looked up from reference TRBV7-2 and TRBJ2-5): GAGVSQSPSNKVTEKGKDVELRCDPISGHTALYWYRQSLGQGLEFLIYFQGNSAPDKSGLPSDRFSAERTGGSVSTLTIQRTQQEDSAVYLCASSLWFAGEKTQYFGPGTRLLVL.

This clonotype was detected a few times. The chain couples TRBV19 to TRBJ2-4; no reliable D call. The CDR3 has 11 residues. Trimming took off 10 bases at V and 8 bases at J, with 12 bases between the two ends. Germline loops: CDR1 LNHDA, CDR2 SQIVND (reference sequence). CDR3 bases: TGTGCCACCCGAAGAAGGGACATTCAGTACTTC. This sequence encodes CATRRRDIQYF.

The chain links TRBV9 to TRBJ1-5; D perhaps matches TRBD1 (5 bases). This CDR3 has 15 amino acids. Trimming left V 0 bases short and J 5 bases short, with 12 bases between. Per germline, CDR1 SGDLS and CDR2 YYNGEE. Here the CDR3 DNA reads TGTGCCAGCAGCGTAGGGTCAGGGCCGGATCAGCCCCAGCATTTT. As protein: CASSVGSGPDQPQHF.

The chain is built from TRBV7-2 and TRBJ1-5; a weak D match, TRBD1 (5 bases). Germline values: CDR1 SGHTA, CDR2 FQGNSA. The CDR3 is made up of 16 amino acids. The germline V and J ends were trimmed by 1 base and 0 bases, with 10 bases remaining between them. The CDR3: CASSLDRTYSNQPQHF. The DNA for the CDR3 is TGTGCCAGCAGCTTAGACAGGACATATAGCAATCAGCCCCAGCATTTT.

This clonotype was detected a few times. V gene TRBV6-2 or TRBV6-3 combines with J gene TRBJ2-7, with D uncertain. Trimming left V 4 bases short and J 7 bases short, with 11 bases between. The CDR3 spans 12 residues. In germline, CDR1 is MNHEY, CDR2 SVGEGT. CDR3 residues: CASSFGATEQYF. The CDR3 nucleotides read TGTGCCAGCAGTTTTGGAGCAACAGAGCAGTACTTC.

This clonotype was counted between two and nine times. V and J are TRBV3-1 and TRBJ2-3; 15 bases line up with TRBD2. J lost 14 bases, V lost 1 base, and 10 bases had no gene match. The CDR3 is made up of 16 amino acids. Germline CDR1 is LGHDT and CDR2 is YNNKEL (reference sequence). CDR3 loop: CASSQVGLAGGSERYF. The CDR3, as DNA: TGTGCCAGCAGCCAAGTAGGACTAGCGGGAGGGAGTGAGCGGTATTTT.

The chain carries TRBV20-1 and TRBJ2-5; no reliable D call. The germline V gene has CDR1 DFQATT and CDR2 SNEGSKA (reference sequence). The CDR3 is 12 amino acids. Trimming removed 3 bases at V and 1 base at J, with 6 bases between. CDR3 DNA: TGCAGTGCTAGGGGAATCCAAGAGACCCAGTACTTC. It specifies CSARGIQETQYF.

The CDR3 nucleotides are TGCGCCAGCAGCTTGGGTTCGGGGGTAATCACTGAAGCTTTCTTT. Protein sequence: CASSLGSGVITEAFF. The chain carries TRBV5-1 and TRBJ1-1; tentative D call: TRBD1 (5 bases). With 0 bases removed from V and 4 bases from J, the gap between germline ends came to 13 bases. The CDR3 length is 15 residues. The germline V gene has CDR1 SGHRS and CDR2 YFSETQ.

The chain has TRBV7-8 and TRBJ2-1; possible D gene TRBD2, 7 bases. The CDR3 is 17 amino acids. Trimming shortened V by 1 base and J by 4 bases, and 17 bases separated the two germline ends. Germline V gene sequence: CDR1 SGHVS, CDR2 FQNEAQ. CDR3 sequence: CASSLVGGGSDYNEQFF. CDR3 nucleotide sequence: TGTGCCAGCAGCTTAGTAGGGGGGGGTTCCGATTACAATGAGCAGTTCTTC.

The chain couples TRBV7-9 to TRBJ2-7, with 11 positions matching TRBD2. V was pared by 4 bases and J by 3 bases, with 5 bases of the junction left unmatched. CDR3 length equals 15 residues. CDR1 and CDR2 (germline): SEHNR, FQNEAQ (reference sequence). CDR3 sequence: CASSSLAGGLYEQYF. The DNA for the CDR3 is TGTGCCAGCAGCTCCCTAGCGGGAGGTCTCTACGAGCAGTACTTC.

This clonotype was detected a few times. The chain links TRBV6-1 to TRBJ1-2; D not resolved. V was pared by 5 bases and J by 8 bases, with 12 bases between. In germline, CDR1 is MNHNS, CDR2 SASEGT. The CDR3 length is 12 residues. The CDR3 reads CASSQRRGGYTF. CDR3 in DNA: TGTGCCAGCAGTCAACGGAGAGGGGGCTACACCTTC.

V usage is TRBV6-5 and J usage is TRBJ2-2; D not resolved. The CDR3 contains 10 residues. Trimming took off 6 bases at V and 6 bases at J, with 2 bases between the two ends. The V gene's germline CDR1 is MNHEY and CDR2 SVGAGI. Here the CDR3 reads CASRAGELFF. The CDR3 nucleotides read TGTGCCAGCAGGGCCGGGGAGCTGTTTTTT.

The V call is TRBV20-1, the J call TRBJ1-5; no firm D call. Germline assignment: CDR1 DFQATT and CDR2 SNEGSKA (reference sequence). The germline V and J ends were trimmed by 0 bases and 7 bases, with 16 bases remaining between them. CDR3 size: 15 residues. The CDR3 DNA reads TGCAGTGCTAGAGATCCGGGAAAGGACGTGCAGCCCCAGCATTTT. Residues: CSARDPGKDVQPQHF.

This clonotype was counted a few times. This chain connects TRBV7-2 to TRBJ2-3; TRBD2 matches 7 bases. There are 14 residues in the CDR3. Germline-derived CDR1 and CDR2 are SGHTA and FQGNSA. V was pared by 4 bases and J by 3 bases, with 4 bases of the junction left unmatched. In DNA form, the CDR3 reads TGTGCCAGCAGCTCACATAGCGGGACAGATACGCAGTATTTT. This translates into CASSSHSGTDTQYF.

This clonotype has more than one count but fewer than ten. The V and J genes are TRBV7-2 and TRBJ2-1; the match to TRBD2 covers 11 bases. The V gene's germline CDR1 is SGHTA and CDR2 FQGNSA. The V gene end was trimmed by 0 bases and the J gene end by 7 bases; junction bases not matched to a gene: 11. The CDR3 is made up of 18 amino acids. In DNA form, the CDR3 reads TGTGCCAGCAGCTTAGCCACTAGCGGGAGTTTCTCTGGGAATGAGCAGTTCTTC. Its translation: CASSLATSGSFSGNEQFF.

To note about this clonotype: The junction departs from germline at one end; a sequencing error may be responsible. CDR3 in amino acids: CASSFGGRTGGLFF. As DNA, the CDR3 is TGTGCCAGCAGCTTTGGTGGGAGGACCGGGGGGCTGTTTTTT. The gene calls are TRBV7-2 and TRBJ2-2, with D perhaps matching TRBD2 (6 bases). This CDR3 is built from 14 residues. Germline lookup yields CDR1 SGHTA and CDR2 FQGNSA.